A single sample gave rise to the 20 T cell receptor beta chains below, sequenced in a study of beta chain features in type 1 diabetes. Investigators reverse transcribed all isolated RNA, so they sequenced expressed TCRB transcripts. Sequenced by immunoSEQ multiplex PCR; TCRdb stores in-frame clones only, minus some. The profile shows fewer than 250,000 clones, 11% to 15% of them singletons. The sample taken for sequencing was naive CD4+ T cells from blood. The source is a woman aged 40 to 55 in good health.

This clone was recorded a few times. V is TRBV27 and J is TRBJ2-5, with TRBD2 as a possible D gene (6 bases). Germline CDR1 MNHEY, CDR2 SMNVEV (reference sequence). Trimming stripped 7 bases from V and 5 bases from J, with 20 bases between. This CDR3 is built from 15 residues. The CDR3 DNA follows: TGTGCCAGCACCCCCACCGGGGGACTCGCGGAGACCCAGTACTTC. Amino acids: CASTPTGGLAETQYF.

This clone was detected only a few times. The chain combines TRBV6-6 with TRBJ2-3, with D maybe TRBD2 (5 bases). This CDR3 is built from 13 residues. The V end lost 6 bases, the J end lost 0 bases, and 7 bases lay between the germline ends. The germline V gene has CDR1 MNHNY and CDR2 SVGAGI (reference sequence). The CDR3 DNA reads TGTGCCAGCAGGGCGGGTAGCACAGATACGCAGTATTTT. Its protein is CASRAGSTDTQYF.

The J gene is TRBJ1-1, the V gene TRBV6-5; D not resolved. Germline assignment: CDR1 MNHEY and CDR2 SVGAGI. The V end lost 8 bases, the J end lost 1 base, and 14 bases lay between the germline ends. This CDR3 comprises 14 residues. Here the CDR3 reads CASSFLGGNTEAFF. The CDR3 coding sequence is TGTGCCAGCTCCTTCTTGGGAGGGAACACTGAAGCTTTCTTT.

V and J are TRBV7-8 and TRBJ2-1; 11 bases line up with TRBD2. Germline-derived CDR1 and CDR2 are SGHVS and FQNEAQ. The V and J ends lost 2 bases and 0 bases, in that order; junction bases with no gene match: 6. The CDR3 sequence is 18 residues long. The CDR3 nucleotides read TGTGCCAGCAGCTTAATAGCTAGCGGGGGGCTCTCCTACAATGAGCAGTTCTTC. Translating gives CASSLIASGGLSYNEQFF. The whole variable domain, filled in from reference TRBV7-8 and TRBJ2-1, reads GAGVSQSPRYKVAKRGQDVALRCDPISGHVSLFWYQQALGQGPEFLTYFQNEAQLDKSGLPSDRFFAERPEGSVSTLKIQRTQQEDSAVYLCASSLIASGGLSYNEQFFGPGTRLTVL.

This clone was counted a few times. The J gene is TRBJ1-1, the V gene TRBV6-6; no clear D gene. The germline gives CDR1 MNHNY, CDR2 SVGAGI (reference sequence). There are 14 residues in the CDR3. Trimming took 7 bases from V and 6 from J, leaving 18 bases between them. Written as DNA, the CDR3 is TGTGCCAGCACCTCGACATCTCTAATAGCTGAAGCTTTCTTT. Protein sequence: CASTSTSLIAEAFF.

In the case of this clone: Within the sample, other DNA sequences also encode this same CDR3. The rearrangement joins TRBV5-1 to TRBJ1-2; 7 bases line up with TRBD1. V shed 4 bases, J shed 2 bases, and the junction held 2 bases outside the gene matches. This CDR3 is built from 13 residues. CDR1 SGHRS and CDR2 YFSETQ come from the germline V gene. The CDR3 sequence is CASSLGQNYGYTF. The CDR3 bases are TGCGCCAGCAGCCTGGGACAGAACTATGGCTACACCTTC. The full variable domain, with the rest looked up from reference TRBV5-1 and TRBJ1-2, is KAGVTQTPRYLIKTRGQQVTLSCSPISGHRSVSWYQQTPGQGLQFLFEYFSETQRNKGNFPGRFSGRQFSNSRSEMNVSTLELGDSALYLCASSLGQNYGYTFGSGTRLTVV.

The chain is built from TRBV10-2 and TRBJ2-3; D is ambiguous. Germline-derived CDR1 and CDR2 are WSHSY and SAAADI. This CDR3 is built from 15 residues. V lost 6 bases and J 6 bases, leaving 19 bases between the germline ends. CDR3 amino acids: CASSRLNALTDTQYF. The CDR3 DNA follows: TGCGCCAGCAGCCGACTGAACGCGCTCACTGATACGCAGTATTTT.

This clone has more than one count but fewer than ten. J is TRBJ1-2 and V is TRBV13, with TRBD1 identical over 7 bases. V lost 5 bases to trimming and J lost 0 bases; unmatched junction nucleotides: 3. The CDR3 extends over 14 amino acids. Germline CDR1 reads PRHDT; CDR2 reads FYEKMQ (reference sequence). In nucleotides, the CDR3 is TGTGCCAGCAGCCCGGGACAGCCTAACTATGGCTACACCTTC. As protein: CASSPGQPNYGYTF.

This clone was seen only a few times. This chain connects TRBV7-2 to TRBJ1-1; tentative D call: TRBD1 (5 bases). The CDR3 covers 14 residues. The V and J ends lost 5 bases and 1 base respectively, with 11 bases between them. Germline V gene lookup returns CDR1 SGHTA and CDR2 FQGNSA. CDR3 DNA sequence: TGTGCCAGCAGCCCGAGAACAGGGAACACTGAAGCTTTCTTT. Its protein product is CASSPRTGNTEAFF.

A few counts support this clone. The rearrangement joins TRBV2 to TRBJ1-2; the D is unclear. CDR1 and CDR2 from the germline V gene are SNHLY and FYNNEI. V lost 11 bases and J lost 6, with 16 bases in between. The CDR3 length is 12 residues. CDR3 region: CAGGRTTHGYTF. DNA for the CDR3: TGTGCCGGAGGACGGACGACGCATGGCTACACCTTC.

There are a few counts of this clone. At the DNA level, this CDR3 is encoded by other sequences in the same sample as well. This rearrangement joins TRBV18 to TRBJ1-1; 9 bases line up with TRBD1. Trimming at V came to 3 bases and at J to 5 bases, leaving 4 bases not matched to a gene. This CDR3 has 14 residues. CDR1 and CDR2 (germline): KGHSH, LQKENI. DNA of the CDR3: TGTGCCAGCTCACCTCGACAGGGGGGGACTGAAGCTTTCTTT. Translation gives CASSPRQGGTEAFF.

The V and J genes are TRBV18 and TRBJ1-5, with a possible D match to TRBD1 (6 bases). The ends were cut back, 6 bases at V and 7 bases at J, with 10 bases in the middle. Germline-derived CDR1 and CDR2 are KGHSH and LQKENI. This CDR3 is 12 amino acids long. The CDR3 loop is CASSSRGQPQHF. The CDR3 DNA sequence: TGTGCCAGCTCGTCCAGGGGACAGCCCCAGCATTTT.

The chain has TRBV7-9 and TRBJ2-1; weak D call: TRBD2 (6 bases). Germline lookup yields CDR1 SEHNR and CDR2 FQNEAQ (reference sequence). The CDR3 contains 15 residues. V was trimmed by 1 base and J by 5 bases, leaving 12 bases between them. The CDR3 sequence: CASSLGGTHNNEQFF. The CDR3 nucleotides are TGTGCCAGCAGCTTAGGCGGGACCCACAACAATGAGCAGTTCTTC.

This clone was observed a few times. The chain carries TRBV27 and TRBJ2-7; D is undetermined. V was trimmed by 5 bases and J by 2 bases, leaving 10 bases between them. The CDR3 runs to 13 residues. Germline CDR1 and CDR2: MNHEY and SMNVEV (reference sequence). The CDR3 DNA sequence: TGTGCCAGCAGTCGTAACAGTGCCTACGAGCAGTACTTC. As protein: CASSRNSAYEQYF.

The rearrangement joins TRBV5-5 to TRBJ2-7; a weak D match, TRBD1 (5 bases). V gave up 4 bases and J gave up 3 bases, with 17 bases separating them. The CDR3 has 15 residues. The V gene's germline CDR1 is SGHKS and CDR2 YYEKEE (reference sequence). The CDR3 is CASSPKAGRVYEQYF. In DNA, the CDR3 is TGTGCCAGCAGCCCAAAAGCTGGCAGGGTCTACGAGCAGTACTTC.

The rearrangement links TRBV27 to TRBJ1-1; possibly TRBD1 for D (5 bases). The CDR3 has 15 residues. CDR1 is MNHEY and CDR2 is SMNVEV in the germline V gene (reference sequence). V shed 5 bases and J shed 2 bases, with 15 bases lying between them. CDR3 bases: TGTGCCAGCAGTCCCTTACAGACAGACAACACTGAAGCTTTCTTT. It codes for CASSPLQTDNTEAFF.

V usage is TRBV27 and J usage is TRBJ2-3; D not resolved. V was pared by 9 bases and J by 6 bases, with 10 bases between. The CDR3 consists of 11 residues. The germline CDR1 and CDR2 sequences are MNHEY and SMNVEV (reference sequence). The CDR3 DNA reads as TGTGCCAGTTCTGGTGGCGATACGCAGTATTTT. This gives the protein CASSGGDTQYF.

In this sample, this clone turned up a few times. The gene calls are TRBV18 and TRBJ1-4, with 10 bases lining up with TRBD1. Germline trimming cut 3 bases from V and 8 bases from J; bases unmatched to any gene: 3. Germline-derived CDR1 and CDR2 are KGHSH and LQKENI. The CDR3 loop spans 14 amino acids. The CDR3 reads CASSPGQGEEKLFF. In nucleotides, the CDR3 is TGTGCCAGCTCACCCGGACAGGGGGAGGAAAAACTGTTTTTT.

CDR3 protein: CASSLGQAYDEKLFF. The CDR3 region has the DNA TGCGCCAGCAGCTTAGGACAGGCATACGATGAAAAACTGTTTTTT. V gene TRBV5-1 combines with J gene TRBJ1-4, with 7 nucleotides matching TRBD1. The ends lost 2 bases at V and 6 bases at J; junction bases unmatched: 7. CDR1 and CDR2 (germline): SGHRS, YFSETQ. CDR3 length equals 15 residues.

This clone was picked up a small number of times. V and J are TRBV2 and TRBJ1-1; tentative D call: TRBD1 (5 bases). The CDR3 consists of 15 residues. Germline CDR1 is SNHLY and CDR2 is FYNNEI. V lost 6 bases, J lost 0 bases, and 14 bases lay in between. This CDR3 is CASSRDSLMNTEAFF. CDR3 sequence (DNA): TGTGCCAGCAGCAGAGACAGCCTCATGAACACTGAAGCTTTCTTT.